This is a list of T cell receptor beta chains from one sample in a study of OX40 agonist ivuxolimab in advanced cancers. This table comes from immunoSEQ multiplex PCR, and its TCRdb copy is limited to in-frame clones, with some not included. The sample consists of tens of thousands of clones, about 85% of them appearing once. Sequences were derived from CD4+ or CD8+ T cells sorted from blood, sampled in a trial of the OX40 agonist ivuxolimab. The receptors were sampled from an adult with an advanced solid tumor such as melanoma, head and neck, liver or kidney cancer. The CDR3 runs from the conserved cysteine through the conserved F or W. A D gene is named only where the DNA matches it firmly.

j_call d_call v_call cdr3_aa
TRBJ2-7 TRBD1 TRBV18 CASSPAPRAGGSPYEQYF
TRBJ1-6 . TRBV6-4 CASSVDRSIDSPLHF
TRBJ2-2 . TRBV28 CASSRLDTGELFF
TRBJ1-1 TRBD1 TRBV19 CASSMETGRRAEAFF
TRBJ1-2 . TRBV7-9 CASSLQGGGYTF
TRBJ1-3 TRBD1 TRBV7-2 CASSPNTGGSSGNTIYF
TRBJ2-1 . TRBV6-5 CASSYSSSGNNEQFF
TRBJ2-5 TRBD2 TRBV6-1 CASSEVIVLAGGTQYF
TRBJ1-1 . TRBV11-2 CASRQEAGEIEAFF
TRBJ2-4 TRBD1 TRBV6-6 CASSKRDRVAKNIQYF
TRBJ1-2 . TRBV18 CASSKEGGGYGYTF
TRBJ2-2 . TRBV6-5 CASSYLKNSGELFF
TRBJ2-2 . TRBV7-6 CASGESTGELFF
TRBJ2-5 . TRBV5-1 CASSTGRGGQETQYF
TRBJ2-7 . TRBV6-5 CASSLSGSYEQYF
TRBJ2-5 TRBD1 TRBV5-1 CASSRDSFQETQYF
TRBJ2-1 . TRBV7-2 CASSLVLLGGNEQFF
TRBJ1-1 . TRBV30 CAWSDGFNTEAFF
TRBJ1-1 TRBD1 TRBV6-5 CASRRQGAQSTEAFF
TRBJ1-5 . TRBV27 CATAPGAGVQPQHF
TRBJ1-1 . TRBV4-1 CASSQDQDGNKAFF
TRBJ2-7 . TRBV4-3 CASSQGLALLDSYEQYF
TRBJ2-1 . TRBV5-4 CASSLGQNEQFF
TRBJ2-3 TRBD2 TRBV7-6 CASSLRTSGSTGPDTQYF
TRBJ2-3 TRBD1 TRBV18 CASSPGQGTDTQYF
TRBJ1-4 TRBD1 TRBV5-6 CASSLMGQGLGKLFF
TRBJ1-1 . TRBV28 CASRTTGALEAFF
TRBJ2-5 TRBD1 TRBV27 CASSPEVQGWETQYF